The rows below give T cell receptor beta chains drawn from one sample of a study of preoperative IRX-2 immunotherapy in early breast cancer. Measured with immunoSEQ multiplex PCR; TCRdb has only the in-frame clones, and not every one. The sample includes about 98,000 clones, 86% of them seen just once. The sample here was tumor tissue, taken after IRX-2 immunotherapy. These receptors all stem from a human donor with breast cancer. CDR3s include the opening cysteine and the closing phenylalanine or tryptophan. The D gene is left open where the match is weak. The size entry is marked missing in some rows and otherwise reads once, few, many or a size class.

clone_size	v_call	d_call	j_call	cdr3_aa	cdr3_nt
once	TRBV28	TRBD1	TRBJ2-7	CASSPTGTGTPYEQYF	TGTGCCAGCAGTCCTACTGGGACAGGGACGCCCTACGAGCAGTACTTC
.	TRBV6-8	TRBD1	TRBJ1-3	CASRRTGVGNTIYF	TGTGCCAGCAGGAGGACAGGGGTCGGAAACACCATATATTTT
.	TRBV30	.	TRBJ1-2	CAWGGSRNYGYTF	TGTGCCTGGGGGGGCAGTAGGAACTATGGCTACACCTTC
.	TRBV6-8	.	TRBJ2-7	CASSYSGWNEQYF	TGTGCCAGCAGTTACTCGGGATGGAACGAGCAGTACTTC
.	TRBV30	.	TRBJ2-7	CAWSVGRPAGEQYF	TGTGCCTGGAGTGTTGGCAGACCCGCGGGCGAGCAGTACTTC
.	TRBV6-8	.	TRBJ1-2	CASSSDRAEQNYGYTF	TGTGCCAGCAGCTCCGACCGAGCGGAACAAAACTATGGCTACACCTTC
.	TRBV5-1	.	TRBJ1-1	CASSLNVGDMNTEAFF	TGCGCCAGCAGCTTGAACGTTGGGGATATGAACACTGAAGCTTTCTTT
.	TRBV19	.	TRBJ1-5	CASSNQNNQPQHF	TGTGCCAGTAGTAACCAGAACAATCAGCCCCAGCATTTT
.	TRBV6-7	TRBD1	TRBJ2-6	CASSEQTGPTIVLTF	TGTGCCAGCAGTGAACAGACAGGGCCAACCATTGTCCTGACTTTC
.	TRBV18	TRBD1	TRBJ1-1	CASSRQVGQTVNTEAFF	TGTGCCAGCTCACGCCAAGTGGGACAGACTGTGAACACTGAAGCTTTCTTT
.	TRBV7-5	.	TRBJ2-7	CASSLLRAYSYEQYF	TGTGCCAGCAGCTTATTGCGGGCCTACTCCTACGAGCAGTACTTC
once	TRBV6-8	.	TRBJ2-7	CASSRGPGLYEQYF	TGTGCCAGCAGTCGAGGACCAGGGCTCTACGAGCAGTACTTC
few	TRBV7-1	TRBD1	TRBJ2-7	CASSLGRGPTGAYEQYF	TGTGCCAGCAGCTTGGGACGGGGCCCAACAGGGGCCTACGAGCAGTACTTC
once	TRBV19	TRBD2	TRBJ2-7	CASSTLAGSYEQYF	TGTGCCAGTAGTACCCTAGCGGGATCCTACGAGCAGTACTTC
.	TRBV4-1	TRBD1	TRBJ1-2	CASSQVYTGVDGYTF	TGCGCCAGCAGCCAAGTTTACACAGGGGTAGACGGCTACACCTTC
.	TRBV19	.	TRBJ2-7	CASSITLGFFYEQYF	TGTGCCAGTAGTATAACCCTCGGATTTTTCTACGAGCAGTACTTC
once	TRBV18	.	TRBJ2-2	CASSPPLGQNLDGELFF	TGTGCCAGCTCACCACCGTTAGGACAGAACCTGGACGGGGAGCTGTTTTTT
once	TRBV7-7	.	TRBJ1-5	CASSQLLGNNQPQHF	TGTGCCAGCAGCCAACTCTTAGGCAACAATCAGCCCCAGCATTTT
.	TRBV28	.	TRBJ1-3	CASSRDSGNTIYF	TGTGCCAGCAGCAGGGACTCTGGAAACACCATATATTTT
.	TRBV12-5	.	TRBJ2-1	CASGLVRGYNEQFF	TGTGCTAGTGGTTTGGTAAGGGGATACAATGAGCAGTTCTTC
.	TRBV28	.	TRBJ1-5	CASSSPISQNNQPQHF	TGTGCCAGCAGTTCACCCATATCACAAAACAATCAGCCCCAGCATTTT
.	TRBV28	.	TRBJ2-2	CASSFAGKNTGELFF	TGTGCCAGCAGTTTCGCAGGGAAGAACACCGGGGAGCTGTTTTTT
.	TRBV28	.	TRBJ2-7	CASSSPTHRHFYEQYF	TGTGCCAGCAGTTCCCCCACCCACCGGCACTTTTACGAGCAGTACTTC
.	TRBV7-7	.	TRBJ1-1	CASSLGGDPSLNTEAFF	TGTGCCAGCAGCTTAGGGGGGGACCCATCCCTGAACACTGAAGCTTTCTTT